Each of the 4 T cell receptor beta chains below was sequenced from the same sample in a study of response to subunit inactivated influenza vaccine. One entry per CDR3 protein, called by TCRdb with MiXCR from the RT-PCR reads. The repertoire includes about 800,000 distinct CDR3 sequences, approximately 22% of them detected once, and 10% sits in the top ten. This specimen consisted of PBMCs from blood, obtained roughly 5 days after vaccination. These receptors were taken from a man in his fifties who received an inactivated influenza vaccine.

This chain uses TRBV29-1 with TRBJ1-2; TRBD1 is a possible D gene (5 bases). This CDR3 spans 13 amino acids. V lost 0 bases to trimming and J lost 8 bases, with 13 bases between them. CDR1 and CDR2 from the germline V gene are SQVTM and ANQGSEA. CDR3 in DNA: TGCAGCGTTGAAGAGCGGTCAGGGTGGGGCTACACCTTC. It yields the protein CSVEERSGWGYTF.

The chain employs TRBV20-1 and TRBJ1-5, with D unclear. V was clipped by 0 bases and J by 2 bases, with 8 bases between them. Germline-derived CDR1 and CDR2 are DFQATT and SNEGSKA (reference sequence). CDR3 length equals 14 residues. This CDR3 reads CSAREGRGNQPQHF. DNA of the CDR3: TGCAGTGCTAGAGAGGGCCGGGGCAATCAGCCCCAGCATTTT.

The V call is TRBV12-3 or TRBV12-4, the J call TRBJ1-5; D is unresolved. The length of the CDR3 is 15 residues. V shed 8 bases and J shed 1 base, with 15 bases lying between them. CDR3 sequence (DNA): TGTGCCAGCGTTAAGGGCTTTTTCAGCAATCAGCCCCAGCATTTT. This encodes CASVKGFFSNQPQHF.

V gene TRBV6-1 combines with J gene TRBJ2-3; D gene unclear. With 5 bases removed from V and 4 bases from J, the gap between germline ends came to 16 bases. The V gene's germline CDR1 is MNHNS and CDR2 SASEGT. The CDR3 sequence is 15 residues long. The CDR3: CASSPPPGRADTQYF. CDR3 DNA: TGTGCCAGCAGTCCGCCCCCTGGACGCGCAGATACGCAGTATTTT.